This T cell receptor beta chain is from a study of shared clonotypes between healthy human individuals. Several immunoSEQ plates received, in even portions, the genomic DNA of each subset. Libraries were prepared by immunoSEQ multiplex PCR; TCRdb keeps only in-frame clonotypes and omits some of them. The sample shows over 850,000 clones, approximately 80% of them seen only once. Points from the study as a whole: In having few donors, the study represented limited genetic and exposure-history diversity. Unshared clonotypes carried lower generation probabilities than those common to all four donors.

Adult Caucasians living in Nashville, Tennessee made up all of the donors. The CDR3 has 14 amino acids. V trimming: 1 base; J trimming: 3 bases; junction bases outside the gene matches: 3. CDR1 and CDR2 (germline): LGHNA, YNFKEQ. In this sample, this clone turned up once. The antigen remains unidentified. The gene calls are TRBV4-2 and TRBJ2-7, with TRBD1 matching 7 bases. The sample was memory CD4+ T cells from PBMCs. Subset described: CD45RA-negative fraction. This clonotype originated in a young man in good health. Some clones in this sample may be carry-over from other donors' samples. The CDR3 region has the DNA TGTGCCAGCAGCCAAGGACAGGGAAACTACGAGCAGTACTTC. Translation gives CASSQGQGNYEQYF.